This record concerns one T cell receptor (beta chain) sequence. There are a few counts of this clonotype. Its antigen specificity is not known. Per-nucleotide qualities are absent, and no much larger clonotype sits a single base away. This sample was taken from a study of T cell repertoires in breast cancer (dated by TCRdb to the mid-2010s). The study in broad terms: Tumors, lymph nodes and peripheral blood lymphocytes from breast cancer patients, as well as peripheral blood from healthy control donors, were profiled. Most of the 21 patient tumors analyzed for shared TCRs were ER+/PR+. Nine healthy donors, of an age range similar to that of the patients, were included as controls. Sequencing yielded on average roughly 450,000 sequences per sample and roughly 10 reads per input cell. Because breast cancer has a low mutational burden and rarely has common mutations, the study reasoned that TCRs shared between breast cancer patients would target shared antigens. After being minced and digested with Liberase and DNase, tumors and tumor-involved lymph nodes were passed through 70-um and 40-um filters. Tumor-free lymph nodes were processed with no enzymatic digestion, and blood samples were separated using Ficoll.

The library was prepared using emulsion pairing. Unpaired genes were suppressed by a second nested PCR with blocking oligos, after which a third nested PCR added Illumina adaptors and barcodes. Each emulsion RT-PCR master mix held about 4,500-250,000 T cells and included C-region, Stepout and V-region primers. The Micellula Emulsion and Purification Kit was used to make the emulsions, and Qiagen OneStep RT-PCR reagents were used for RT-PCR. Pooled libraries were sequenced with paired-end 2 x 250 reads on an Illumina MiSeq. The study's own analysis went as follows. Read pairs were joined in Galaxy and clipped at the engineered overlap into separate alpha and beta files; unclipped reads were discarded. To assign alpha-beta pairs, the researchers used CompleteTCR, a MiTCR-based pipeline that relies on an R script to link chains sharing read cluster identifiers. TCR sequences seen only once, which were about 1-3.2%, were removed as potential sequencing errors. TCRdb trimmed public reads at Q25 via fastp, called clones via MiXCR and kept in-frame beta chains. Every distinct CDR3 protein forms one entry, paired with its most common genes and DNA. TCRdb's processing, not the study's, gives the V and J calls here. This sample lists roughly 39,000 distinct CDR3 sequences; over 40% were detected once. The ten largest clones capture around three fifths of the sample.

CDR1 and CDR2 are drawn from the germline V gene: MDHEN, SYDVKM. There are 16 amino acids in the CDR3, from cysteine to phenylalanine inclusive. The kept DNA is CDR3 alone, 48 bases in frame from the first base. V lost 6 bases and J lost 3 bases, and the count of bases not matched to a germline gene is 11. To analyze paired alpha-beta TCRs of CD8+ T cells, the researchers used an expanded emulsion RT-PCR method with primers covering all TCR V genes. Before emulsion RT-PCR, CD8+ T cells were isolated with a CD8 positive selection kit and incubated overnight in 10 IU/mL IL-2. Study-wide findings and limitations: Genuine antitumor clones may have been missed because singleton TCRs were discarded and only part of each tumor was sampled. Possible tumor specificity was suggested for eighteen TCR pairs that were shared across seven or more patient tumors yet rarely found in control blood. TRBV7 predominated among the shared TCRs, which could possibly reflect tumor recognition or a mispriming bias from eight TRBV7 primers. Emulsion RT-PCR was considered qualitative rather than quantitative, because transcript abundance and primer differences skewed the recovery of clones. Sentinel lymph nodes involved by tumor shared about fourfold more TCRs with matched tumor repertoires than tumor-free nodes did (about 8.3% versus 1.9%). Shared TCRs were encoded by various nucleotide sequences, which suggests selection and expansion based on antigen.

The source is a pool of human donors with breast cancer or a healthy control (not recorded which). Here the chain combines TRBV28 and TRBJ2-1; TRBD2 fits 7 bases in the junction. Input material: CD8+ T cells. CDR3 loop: CASSFAGTNYYNEQFF. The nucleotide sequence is TGTGCCAGCAGCTTCGCCGGGACTAACTACTACAATGAGCAGTTCTTC.